The entry below gives a single T cell receptor (beta chain) sequence along with its context. The data were produced by immunoSEQ multiplex PCR, yet TCRdb's version contains in-frame clones alone and is incomplete. Here the sample spans about 120,000 clones, over 75% being singletons. The sample is drawn from a study of blood T cell repertoires in COVID-19. After removal of 5 bases from V and 0 bases from J, the junction contained 7 bases not matched to a gene. This CDR3 has 15 residues. Per germline, CDR1 MNHEY and CDR2 SVGAGI. The TCR comes from a human donor with active COVID-19. The donor label of this sample is uncertain. The sample consisted of peripheral blood. V and J are TRBV6-5 and TRBJ2-7; 7 nucleotides agree with TRBD1. CDR3 coding DNA: TGTGCCAGCAGTACAGAATCAGGGGGCTCCTACGAGCAGTACTTC. This encodes CASSTESGGSYEQYF.